Many counts were recorded for the clone carrying this T cell receptor beta chain. The target antigen is unknown. The entry originates in a study of identical twins. Study-wide points: The study found excess low generation probability among twin-shared out-of-frame alpha sequences. There were fewer insertions in abundant cord blood beta clonotypes, but memory repertoires showed no such pattern.

TCRdb reprocessed the 5' RACE reads with MiXCR, giving one entry per CDR3 protein. The table shows 700,000 to 950,000 distinct CDR3 sequences, with roughly an eighth occurring only once. With 8 bases removed from V and 1 base from J, the gap between germline ends came to 14 bases. From germline, CDR1 is DFQATT and CDR2 SNEGSKA (reference sequence). This CDR3 region has 13 residues. These data were also reused for a study on yellow fever vaccine responses in identical twins. That work states: After vaccination, twins' T cell response reportedly seemed partly convergent, partly personalized.

Material for sequencing was PBMCs. This receptor was taken from a woman aged 18-29 years in good health. This sequence joins TRBV20-1 and TRBJ1-1; D not certain. CDR3 protein: CSLVGLSNTEAFF. For the CDR3, the DNA is TGCAGTTTAGTAGGGCTGTCGAACACTGAAGCTTTCTTT.